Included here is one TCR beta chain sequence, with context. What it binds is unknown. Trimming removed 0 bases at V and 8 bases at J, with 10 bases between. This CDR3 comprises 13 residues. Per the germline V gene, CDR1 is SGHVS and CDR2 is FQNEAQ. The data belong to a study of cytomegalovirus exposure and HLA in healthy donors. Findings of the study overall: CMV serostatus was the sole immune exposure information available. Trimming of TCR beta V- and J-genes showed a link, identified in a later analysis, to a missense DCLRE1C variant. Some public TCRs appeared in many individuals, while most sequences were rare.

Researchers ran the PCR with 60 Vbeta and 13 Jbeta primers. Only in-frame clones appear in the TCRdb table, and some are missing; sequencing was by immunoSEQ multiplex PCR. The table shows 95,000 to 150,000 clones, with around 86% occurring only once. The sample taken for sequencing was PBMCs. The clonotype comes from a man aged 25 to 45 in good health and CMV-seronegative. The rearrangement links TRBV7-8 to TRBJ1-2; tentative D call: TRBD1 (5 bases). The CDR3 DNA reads TGTGCCAGCAGCTTAGCCAGGGAAGGCGGCTACACCTTC. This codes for CASSLAREGGYTF.